The 30 T cell receptor beta chains given below trace back to one sample, sequenced in a study of T cell repertoires in cytomegalovirus infection. Their recognized antigens are unknown. Using its own MiXCR run on the reads, TCRdb lists one record per CDR3 protein. This table has around 310,000 distinct CDR3 sequences, roughly 28% appearing once. The sequenced sample was cultured PBMCs, obtained from culture after CMV antigen stimulation. Source of these receptors: a human donor in good health (CMV status not recorded). Some clones in this sample may be carry-over from other donors' samples.

V gene TRBV5-4 combines with J gene TRBJ2-1, with D perhaps TRBD2 (5 bases). Trimming removed 4 bases at V and 8 bases at J, with 19 bases between. This CDR3 contains 15 residues. From germline, CDR1 is SGHNT and CDR2 YYREEE (reference sequence). CDR3 DNA sequence: TGTGCCAGCAGCCCGCAGAGTACGTGGGGAGATGAGCAGTTCTTC. Protein: CASSPQSTWGDEQFF.

This clonotype was observed a handful of times. The V gene is TRBV6-5, the J gene TRBJ2-1; D possibly uses TRBD1 or TRBD2 (5 bases each). V lost 6 bases to trimming and J lost 11 bases, with 23 bases between them. This CDR3 comprises 15 residues. Germline lookup yields CDR1 MNHEY and CDR2 SVGAGI. As DNA, the CDR3 is TGTGCCAGCAGAACCAACCCGGGGACCGACCTACAGCAGTTCTTC. Protein sequence: CASRTNPGTDLQQFF.

The V call is TRBV6-1, the J call TRBJ2-4; 8 nucleotides align to TRBD2. V shed 0 bases, J shed 9 bases, and the junction held 4 bases outside the gene matches. Germline-derived CDR1 and CDR2 are MNHNS and SASEGT. There are 14 residues in the CDR3. The CDR3, as DNA: TGTGCCAGCAGTGAAGCGGCGGCGGGGGGCATTCAGTACTTC. Translated: CASSEAAAGGIQYF.

This clonotype was counted a few times. The CDR3 region is CASSLTFSGGITDTQYF. The CDR3 DNA follows: TGTGCCAGCAGCTTAACATTTAGCGGGGGTATCACAGATACGCAGTATTTT. V usage is TRBV7-3 and J usage is TRBJ2-3, with TRBD2 identical over 9 bases. CDR1 and CDR2 from the germline V gene are SGHTA and FQGTGA. V shed 0 bases, J shed 2 bases, and the junction held 6 bases outside the gene matches. This CDR3 is built from 17 residues. Together with reference TRBV7-3 and TRBJ2-3, the CDR3 gives the full variable domain: GAGVSQTPSNKVTEKGKYVELRCDPISGHTALYWYRQSLGQGPEFLIYFQGTGAADDSGLPNDRFFAVRPEGSVSTLKIQRTERGDSAVYLCASSLTFSGGITDTQYFGPGTRLTVL.

CDR3 amino acids: CASRPIHGTEAFF. The CDR3 DNA is TGTGCCAGCAGACCCATACACGGGACTGAAGCTTTCTTT. The rearrangement uses TRBV6-1 and TRBJ1-1; D gene ambiguous. This CDR3 comprises 13 residues. Germline values: CDR1 MNHNS, CDR2 SASEGT. V lost 6 bases and J 5 bases, leaving 13 bases between the germline ends.

This chain links TRBV6-5 with TRBJ2-7; D not certain. The germline gives CDR1 MNHEY, CDR2 SVGAGI. The CDR3 is made up of 13 amino acids. Trimming removed 6 bases at V and 2 bases at J, with 11 bases between. In nucleotides, the CDR3 is TGTGCCAGCAGCCAGACTGGAACCTACGAGCAGTACTTC. This sequence encodes CASSQTGTYEQYF.

About this clonotype itself: This sequence may be a read error, since a much larger clone differs from it by one base. CDR3 protein: CANSLTSGGTYEQYF. The DNA of the CDR3 is TGTGCCAACAGCTTAACAAGCGGGGGCACCTACGAGCAGTACTTC. V and J are TRBV7-2 and TRBJ2-7, with 8 nucleotides matching TRBD2. The CDR3 extends over 15 amino acids. Germline loops: CDR1 SGHTA, CDR2 FQGNSA.

This clonotype has only a few counts. This rearrangement joins TRBV28 to TRBJ1-2, with no clear D. In germline, CDR1 is MDHEN, CDR2 SYDVKM. This CDR3 comprises 10 residues. Trimming left V 5 bases short and J 8 bases short, with 6 bases between. The CDR3 region is CASSHQGYTF. The CDR3 DNA sequence: TGTGCCAGCAGTCACCAAGGCTACACCTTC.

The chain employs TRBV27 and TRBJ2-3; no firm D call. This CDR3 spans 12 amino acids. Germline V gene sequence: CDR1 MNHEY, CDR2 SMNVEV (reference sequence). V lost 5 bases to trimming and J lost 6 bases, with 9 bases between them. This CDR3 reads CASSMEPDTQYF. In DNA form, the CDR3 reads TGTGCCAGCAGTATGGAACCTGATACGCAGTATTTT.

The chain has TRBV7-6 and TRBJ1-1; D gene ambiguous. Trimming stripped 5 bases from V and 5 bases from J, with 12 bases between. The CDR3 extends over 13 amino acids. CDR1 is SGHVS and CDR2 is FNYEAQ in the germline V gene. The CDR3 DNA follows: TGTGCCAGCAGCAGCGAGACGGGTACTGAAGCTTTCTTT. This encodes CASSSETGTEAFF.

The J gene is TRBJ2-3, the V gene TRBV7-9; the match to TRBD2 covers 13 bases. Germline lookup yields CDR1 SEHNR and CDR2 FQNEAQ (reference sequence). The CDR3 runs 19 residues. V lost 4 bases and J lost 3; bases outside the gene matches: 13. The CDR3 is CASSYEFGTSGNWTDTQYF. The CDR3 DNA is TGTGCCAGCAGCTACGAATTCGGGACTAGCGGGAATTGGACAGATACGCAGTATTTT.

The chain is built from TRBV24-1 and TRBJ2-3, with D perhaps matching TRBD1 (6 bases). The CDR3 length is 15 residues. CDR1 is KGHDR and CDR2 is SFDVKD in the germline V gene. Trimming stripped 3 bases from V and 0 bases from J, with 9 bases between. This chain's CDR3 is CATSDPQGSTDTQYF. CDR3 nucleotide sequence: TGTGCCACCAGTGATCCCCAGGGGAGCACAGATACGCAGTATTTT.

This clonotype was counted between two and nine times. The chain links TRBV5-4 to TRBJ2-1, with 13 bases lining up with TRBD2. The CDR3 runs to 15 residues. Germline V gene sequence: CDR1 SGHNT, CDR2 YYREEE (reference sequence). V shed 5 bases, J shed 9 bases, and the junction held 8 bases outside the gene matches. CDR3 residues: CASRPGTSGEGEQFF. In DNA, the CDR3 is TGTGCCAGCAGACCAGGGACTAGCGGGGAGGGTGAGCAGTTCTTC.

This clonotype was recorded a few times. V gene TRBV14 combines with J gene TRBJ2-5, with D maybe TRBD2 (6 bases). Trimming cost V 0 bases and J 5 bases, with 13 bases left between them. The germline CDR1 and CDR2 sequences are SGHDN and FVKESK. The CDR3 sequence is 15 residues long. Here the CDR3 DNA reads TGTGCCAGCAGCCAAGATTGGGACTCTTGGGAGACCCAGTACTTC. Translating it yields CASSQDWDSWETQYF.

J is TRBJ1-2 and V is TRBV30; no definite D call. CDR3 length: 14 amino acids. Germline V lookup: CDR1 GTSNPN, CDR2 SVGIG (reference sequence). V lost 0 bases, J lost 5 bases, and 13 bases lay in between. For the CDR3, the DNA is TGTGCCTGGAGTGTCGGGCTCGAGTTTTATGGCTACACCTTC. Residues: CAWSVGLEFYGYTF.

There are many counts of this clonotype. The chain joins TRBV12-3 or TRBV12-4 to TRBJ1-1; TRBD1 might be the D (6 bases). Trimming left V 2 bases short and J 1 base short, with 8 bases between. The CDR3 spans 14 residues. The CDR3 nucleotides read TGTGCCAGCAGTTTAAGGGGGGGGAACACTGAAGCTTTCTTT. It translates to CASSLRGGNTEAFF.

The rearrangement joins TRBV20-1 to TRBJ1-1, with a possible D match to TRBD1 (5 bases). This CDR3 has 10 residues. Germline assignment: CDR1 DFQATT and CDR2 SNEGSKA (reference sequence). V gave up 5 bases and J gave up 8 bases, with 9 bases separating them. The chain's CDR3 is CSAWGLEAFF. The CDR3 coding sequence is TGCAGTGCTTGGGGCCTGGAAGCTTTCTTT.

V gene TRBV7-9 combines with J gene TRBJ2-2; TRBD2 matches 10 bases. V lost 2 bases and J lost 0; bases outside the gene matches: 9. The CDR3 has 19 residues. CDR1 and CDR2 (germline): SEHNR, FQNEAQ (reference sequence). The CDR3 loop is CASSLTLAGEMSNTGELFF. DNA of the CDR3: TGTGCCAGCAGCTTAACTCTAGCGGGAGAAATGTCGAACACCGGGGAGCTGTTTTTT.

This clonotype was counted between two and nine times. The J gene is TRBJ2-1, the V gene TRBV7-8; D possibly corresponds to TRBD2 (6 bases). The CDR3 length is 16 residues. Germline values: CDR1 SGHVS, CDR2 FQNEAQ. The V gene lost 0 bases and the J gene lost 2 bases, with 11 bases spanning the gap. Here the CDR3 DNA reads TGTGCCAGCAGCTTAGCGGACGGACTAACCTACAATGAGCAGTTCTTC. Its protein is CASSLADGLTYNEQFF.

The rearrangement joins TRBV29-1 to TRBJ1-4; D remains ambiguous. Germline CDR1 reads SQVTM; CDR2 reads ANQGSEA. The CDR3 has 14 residues. V was clipped by 4 bases and J by 8 bases, with 17 bases between them. The CDR3 spells CSVAGYGEGEKLFF. The CDR3 DNA follows: TGCAGCGTTGCAGGATACGGAGAAGGAGAAAAACTGTTTTTT.

The chain carries TRBV6-5 and TRBJ2-1; D ambiguous. From germline, CDR1 is MNHEY and CDR2 SVGAGI. The CDR3 runs to 15 residues. V was shortened by 0 bases and J by 6 bases, with 12 bases between the two germline ends. The DNA for the CDR3 is TGTGCCAGCAGTTACTCGGGTAATAGTTTCAATGAGCAGTTCTTC. Amino acids: CASSYSGNSFNEQFF.

This clonotype has only a few counts. V gene TRBV11-1 combines with J gene TRBJ2-1, with 11 bases matching TRBD2. J gave up 5 bases and V 2 bases, and 5 bases lay outside the gene matches. Per the germline V gene, CDR1 is SGHAT and CDR2 is FQDESV (reference sequence). This CDR3 has 16 amino acids. Written as DNA, the CDR3 is TGTGCCAGCAGCTTACTACTAGCGGGAGCCCACAATGAGCAGTTCTTC. Amino acids: CASSLLLAGAHNEQFF.

There are a few counts of this clonotype. V gene TRBV28 combines with J gene TRBJ2-5, with 11 bases matching TRBD2. The CDR3 loop spans 17 amino acids. Germline-derived CDR1 and CDR2 are MDHEN and SYDVKM. With 6 bases clipped from V and 2 bases from J, the junction kept 11 bases outside the gene matches. The CDR3 loop reads CASSLPVGTSGQETQYF. CDR3 coding DNA: TGTGCCAGCAGCTTGCCCGTTGGGACTAGCGGACAAGAGACCCAGTACTTC.

This chain uses TRBV4-2 with TRBJ2-7; a possible D gene is TRBD2 (5 bases). Between the trimmed V and J ends, which lost 1 base and 6 bases, there was a span of 13 bases. The germline gives CDR1 LGHNA, CDR2 YNFKEQ. The CDR3 loop spans 14 amino acids. This CDR3 is CASSQASLEREQYF. In DNA form, the CDR3 reads TGTGCCAGCAGCCAAGCGTCACTAGAACGCGAGCAGTACTTC.

The genes are TRBV11-2 and TRBJ1-1; D gene uncertain. The germline V and J ends were trimmed by 2 bases and 1 base, with 5 bases remaining between them. The germline V gene has CDR1 SGHAT and CDR2 FQNNGV. The CDR3 runs 13 residues. CDR3 in amino acids: CASSLMRNTEAFF. The CDR3, as DNA: TGTGCCAGCAGCTTAATGAGGAACACTGAAGCTTTCTTT.

CDR3 bases: TGCGCCAGCAGCTTCGGGGGGGGGAACATCGGAAACACCATATATTTT. It codes for CASSFGGGNIGNTIYF. J is TRBJ1-3 and V is TRBV5-1, with a weak D call TRBD1 (5 bases). Germline CDR1 SGHRS, CDR2 YFSETQ. The CDR3 is made up of 16 amino acids. V was clipped by 2 bases and J by 4 bases, with 16 bases between them.

The rearrangement joins TRBV28 to TRBJ2-3; 16 nucleotides line up with TRBD2. CDR1 is MDHEN, CDR2 SYDVKM, per germline. V trimming: 5 bases; J trimming: 5 bases; junction bases outside the gene matches: 10. The CDR3 extends over 18 amino acids. CDR3 bases: TGTGCCAGCAGTCCCGCGGGACTAGCGGGGGGGCCGGGAGATACGCAGTATTTT. Protein sequence: CASSPAGLAGGPGDTQYF.

This clonotype was counted many times. The V and J genes are TRBV12-5 and TRBJ1-1; 8 bases are a match to TRBD1. CDR1 is LGHNT, CDR2 FRNRAP, per germline. The CDR3 length is 16 residues. Trimming cost V 0 bases and J 9 bases; bases outside gene matches: 12. The DNA for the CDR3 is TGTGCTAGTGGTTTGGTACTGGTACAGGGGGAACTGAAAGCTTTCTTT. Its translation is CASGLVLVQGELKAFF.

The chain joins TRBV7-6 to TRBJ2-1; TRBD2 matches at 9 bases. Germline trimming cut 4 bases from V and 0 bases from J; bases unmatched to any gene: 4. CDR1 and CDR2 from the germline V gene are SGHVS and FNYEAQ. The CDR3 runs 16 residues. CDR3 region: CASSSSGGFSYNEQFF. CDR3 sequence (DNA): TGTGCCAGCAGCTCCAGCGGGGGGTTCTCCTACAATGAGCAGTTCTTC.

The chain recombines TRBV7-9 with TRBJ1-6, with D unresolved. Germline CDR1 and CDR2: SEHNR and FQNEAQ (reference sequence). The CDR3 consists of 13 residues. The ends were cut back, 1 base at V and 9 bases at J, with 7 bases in the middle. CDR3 sequence (DNA): TGTGCCAGCAGCTTAGACTGGGGTTCACCCCTCCACTTT. The encoded protein is CASSLDWGSPLHF.